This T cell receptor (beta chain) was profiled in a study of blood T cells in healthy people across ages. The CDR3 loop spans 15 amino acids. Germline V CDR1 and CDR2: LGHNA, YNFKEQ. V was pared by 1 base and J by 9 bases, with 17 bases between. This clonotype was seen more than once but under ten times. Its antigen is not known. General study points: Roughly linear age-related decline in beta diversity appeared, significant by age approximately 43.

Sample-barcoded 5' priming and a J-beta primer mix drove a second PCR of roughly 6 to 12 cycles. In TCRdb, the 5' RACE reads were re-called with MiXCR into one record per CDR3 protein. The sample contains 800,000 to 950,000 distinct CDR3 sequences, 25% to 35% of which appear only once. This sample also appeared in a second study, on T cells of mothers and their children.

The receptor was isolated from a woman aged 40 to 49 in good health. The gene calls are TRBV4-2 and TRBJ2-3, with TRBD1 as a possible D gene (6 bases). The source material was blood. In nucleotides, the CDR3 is TGTGCCAGCAGCCAAGCTTCAAAGGACAGTCTGACGCAGTATTTT. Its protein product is CASSQASKDSLTQYF.